This T cell receptor beta chain is drawn from a study of T cell repertoires in cytomegalovirus infection. The wider study: Recently identified HLA-C-restricted CMV epitopes were among the peptides used. CMV infection together with matching HLA type was indicated by public TCR beta signatures.

This CDR3 contains 16 residues. Trimming removed 2 bases from V and 0 bases from J, with 13 bases in between. Looked up from germline, CDR1 is WSHSY and CDR2 is SAAADI. As regards this clonotype: Its matching antigen is unknown.

TCRdb reanalysed the reads using MiXCR and keeps one entry per CDR3 protein. The table has a few hundred thousand distinct CDR3 sequences, 35% to 50% seen once. Study conclusions and caveats: HLA-C-restricted CMV clonotypes gave the most frequent clonotype in two of eight donors. Identification of carriers of CMV plus the relevant HLA was performed using cumulative public TCR beta family frequency.

The sequence was collected from a human donor in good health (CMV status not recorded). Some clones in this sample may be carry-over from other donors' samples. The gene calls are TRBV10-2 and TRBJ1-1, with a weak D call TRBD1 (5 bases). Sequencing was performed on cultured PBMCs, taken from culture after CMV antigen stimulation. CDR3 protein: CASSELNRRMNTEAFF. The CDR3 DNA reads as TGCGCCAGCAGTGAGCTGAACAGGCGGATGAACACTGAAGCTTTCTTT.